This T cell receptor (beta chain) was captured by sequencing in a study of blood T cells in healthy people across ages. Whole-study findings and limits: Using unsorted PBMCs precluded a conclusive naive versus antigen-experienced comparison.

Then a second PCR, running roughly 7 to 11 cycles, was carried out with a sample-barcoded 5' primer and a J-beta primer mix. TCRdb processed the 5' RACE reads anew with MiXCR; each CDR3 protein has one entry. The profile shows 1.5 million to 2 million distinct CDR3 sequences, approximately 30% of them singletons. The CDR3 runs 13 residues. V lost 1 base to trimming and J lost 2 bases, with 6 bases between them. In germline, CDR1 is SGHAT, CDR2 FQNNGV. This clonotype was picked up many times. Its antigen is still unknown. The rearrangement links TRBV11-2 to TRBJ2-7; no firm D call. This TCR was sampled from a woman aged 25 to 39 in good health. The sequencing sample was made of blood. The CDR3 nucleotides read TGTGCCAGCAGCTTAGTTTCTGCCTACGAGCAGTACTTC. It specifies CASSLVSAYEQYF.